The 26 T cell receptor beta chains listed next were all sequenced from one sample in a study of blood T cell repertoires in COVID-19. Sequencing was performed with immunoSEQ multiplex PCR; in TCRdb, only in-frame clones are kept and a portion is missing. Of some 76,000 clones listed, 90% are singletons. Sequenced: peripheral blood. Receptors were obtained from a woman in her late teens or twenties with acute or convalescent COVID-19.

The chain combines TRBV2 with TRBJ1-1; D might be TRBD1 (5 bases). V lost 7 bases and J 7 bases, leaving 19 bases between the germline ends. This CDR3 has 14 residues. Germline-derived CDR1 and CDR2 are SNHLY and FYNNEI. This chain's CDR3 is CASTRTLGGNEAFF. In DNA form, the CDR3 reads TGTGCCAGCACTCGAACGCTGGGGGGAAATGAAGCTTTCTTT.

The chain joins TRBV29-1 to TRBJ2-2, with 9 bases identical to TRBD1. CDR1 and CDR2 (germline): SQVTM, ANQGSEA. Trimming removed 5 bases from V and 5 bases from J; junction bases left unmatched: 6. The CDR3 length is 14 residues. The CDR3 spells CSVLQGAETGELFF. In nucleotides, the CDR3 is TGCAGCGTTCTACAGGGGGCCGAAACCGGGGAGCTGTTTTTT.

The V call is TRBV2, the J call TRBJ2-3; D ambiguous. The CDR3 has 14 amino acids. V was cut by 3 bases and J by 2 bases, with 9 bases left in between. CDR1 SNHLY and CDR2 FYNNEI come from the germline V gene. CDR3 residues: CASSEVRNTDTQYF. Written as DNA, the CDR3 is TGTGCCAGCAGTGAGGTCAGGAACACAGATACGCAGTATTTT. Together with reference TRBV2 and TRBJ2-3, the CDR3 gives the full variable domain: EPEVTQTPSHQVTQMGQEVILRCVPISNHLYFYWYRQILGQKVEFLVSFYNNEISEKSEIFDDQFSVERPDGSNFTLKIRSTKLEDSAMYFCASSEVRNTDTQYFGPGTRLTVL.

The genes are TRBV28 and TRBJ2-5, with 7 bases identical to TRBD1. Germline assignment: CDR1 MDHEN and CDR2 SYDVKM. This CDR3 region has 14 residues. Trimming took 5 bases from V and 1 from J; bases not matched to a gene: 4. The CDR3 here is CASSTRQGQETQYF. The CDR3, as DNA: TGTGCCAGCAGTACCCGACAGGGCCAAGAGACCCAGTACTTC.

This chain joins TRBV10-3 and TRBJ2-7; TRBD1 matches at 8 bases. The CDR3 consists of 15 residues. V gave up 5 bases and J gave up 0 bases; unmatched junction bases: 6. The germline gives CDR1 ENHRY, CDR2 SYGVKD. DNA of the CDR3: TGTGCCATCAGTTCCGGGACAGGACCCTCCTACGAGCAGTACTTC. Translated, it gives CAISSGTGPSYEQYF.

This rearrangement joins TRBV30 to TRBJ2-3; no reliable D call. V gave up 0 bases and J gave up 4 bases, with 5 bases separating them. The CDR3 covers 12 residues. Germline V CDR1 and CDR2: GTSNPN, SVGIG (reference sequence). CDR3 amino acids: CAWSVSADTQYF. The CDR3 bases are TGTGCCTGGAGTGTAAGCGCAGATACGCAGTATTTT.

The chain links TRBV7-6 to TRBJ1-5, with a tentative D call TRBD1 (6 bases). The V gene lost 1 base and the J gene lost 6 bases, with 16 bases spanning the gap. Germline assignment: CDR1 SGHVS and CDR2 FNYEAQ. The CDR3 sequence is 16 residues long. CDR3 nucleotide sequence: TGTGCCAGCAGCTTAGGGGGGAGGGGGTCCGGTCAGCCCCAGCATTTT. Translation: CASSLGGRGSGQPQHF.

The chain links TRBV19 to TRBJ1-2; TRBD1 matches 8 bases. Germline-derived CDR1 and CDR2 are LNHDA and SQIVND (reference sequence). CDR3 length equals 15 residues. With V trimmed by 0 bases and J by 3 bases, 3 bases remained unmatched. The CDR3: CASSIDLGQDYGYTF. DNA for the CDR3: TGTGCCAGTAGTATAGACCTGGGACAGGACTATGGCTACACCTTC.

The rearrangement links TRBV7-2 to TRBJ2-7; 7 bases are shared with TRBD2. The germline gives CDR1 SGHTA, CDR2 FQGNSA. The CDR3 runs 14 residues. Trimming took 0 bases from V and 3 from J; bases not matched to a gene: 2. The CDR3 DNA sequence: TGTGCCAGCAGCTTAGCGGGAGGGTACTACGAGCAGTACTTC. Protein: CASSLAGGYYEQYF.

The rearrangement links TRBV7-2 to TRBJ1-2; TRBD1 might be the D (6 bases). Germline-derived CDR1 and CDR2 are SGHTA and FQGNSA. This CDR3 is 13 amino acids long. Trimming cost V 2 bases and J 6 bases, with 10 bases left between them. The CDR3 sequence is CASSLTAGDGYTF. CDR3 sequence (DNA): TGTGCCAGCAGCTTAACGGCAGGGGATGGCTACACCTTC.

This chain uses TRBV30 with TRBJ2-5, with 9 bases fitting TRBD2. The germline CDR1 and CDR2 sequences are GTSNPN and SVGIG (reference sequence). This CDR3 is 15 amino acids long. V was pared by 1 base and J by 2 bases, with 5 bases of the junction left unmatched. The CDR3 here is CAWSGGAGGQETQYF. The CDR3 DNA reads as TGTGCCTGGAGTGGCGGGGCGGGGGGGCAAGAGACCCAGTACTTC.

This clone was seen once. This chain joins TRBV30 and TRBJ2-2; D is perhaps TRBD1 (7 bases). Germline values: CDR1 GTSNPN, CDR2 SVGIG (reference sequence). This CDR3 contains 12 residues. The V gene lost 5 bases and the J gene lost 4 bases, with 8 bases spanning the gap. The CDR3 sequence: CAWQGGTGELFF. For the CDR3, the DNA is TGTGCCTGGCAGGGGGGCACCGGGGAGCTGTTTTTT. Drawing the rest from reference TRBV30 and TRBJ2-2, the complete variable domain is SQTIHQWPATLVQPVGSPLSLECTVEGTSNPNLYWYRQAAGRGLQLLFYSVGIGQISSEVPQNLSASRPQDRQFILSSKKLLLSDSGFYLCAWQGGTGELFFGEGSRLTVL.

DNA for the CDR3: TGTGCCAGCCTCCCGGTTGGTTTCACTGAAGCTTTCTTT. Its protein product is CASLPVGFTEAFF. V and J are TRBV27 and TRBJ1-1; no clear D gene. The CDR3 totals 13 residues. Germline-derived CDR1 and CDR2 are MNHEY and SMNVEV (reference sequence). Trimming cost V 8 bases and J 4 bases, with 14 bases left between them.

V usage is TRBV27 and J usage is TRBJ2-1, with 9 bases identical to TRBD2. The CDR3 is 15 residues long. J gave up 4 bases and V 3 bases, and 4 bases lay outside the gene matches. CDR1 is MNHEY, CDR2 SMNVEV, per germline (reference sequence). The CDR3 loop is CASSLGGRVYNEQFF. CDR3 coding DNA: TGTGCCAGCAGTTTGGGCGGGAGGGTATACAATGAGCAGTTCTTC.

The chain uses TRBV10-3 and TRBJ1-1; 7 bases match TRBD1. The CDR3 extends over 12 amino acids. Unmatched junction bases numbered 6, after V lost 10 bases and J lost 4 bases. Germline V gives CDR1 ENHRY, CDR2 SYGVKD. The CDR3 sequence is CATGQAVTEAFF. The CDR3 DNA is TGTGCCACCGGACAGGCAGTCACTGAAGCTTTCTTT.

The chain uses TRBV30 and TRBJ1-2; no clear D gene. Trimming stripped 2 bases from V and 4 bases from J, with 8 bases between. The CDR3 is 12 amino acids. The germline V gene has CDR1 GTSNPN and CDR2 SVGIG (reference sequence). As DNA, the CDR3 is TGTGCCTGGAGTCGTGCCGGCTATGGCTACACCTTC. This sequence encodes CAWSRAGYGYTF.

This clone has just a few counts. The rearrangement links TRBV24-1 to TRBJ2-7; 7 bases map to TRBD1. The J segment lost 2 bases and the V segment lost 0 bases, leaving 18 bases of the junction unmatched. This CDR3 comprises 20 residues. Germline V gives CDR1 KGHDR, CDR2 SFDVKD. The CDR3 nucleotides are TGTGCCACCAGTGATTTGGTAGGGGACAGATTTGCCCGGGGCACCTACGAGCAGTACTTC. Its protein product is CATSDLVGDRFARGTYEQYF.

The CDR3 sequence is CATSDSTAGVFDEQFF. CDR3 DNA: TGTGCCACCAGTGATTCCACAGCGGGGGTCTTTGATGAGCAGTTCTTC. The chain links TRBV24-1 to TRBJ2-1; 8 bases map to TRBD2. The CDR3 is 16 residues long. V shed 2 bases and J 8 bases; nucleotides not matched to a gene: 10. Germline CDR1 and CDR2: KGHDR and SFDVKD.

The chain carries TRBV6-1 and TRBJ1-5; 8 bases fit TRBD1. The trim removed 0 bases at V and 3 bases at J, leaving 4 bases unmatched. CDR1 MNHNS and CDR2 SASEGT come from the germline V gene. There are 16 residues in the CDR3. The CDR3 spells CASSEAWTGYNQPQHF. DNA of the CDR3: TGTGCCAGCAGTGAAGCCTGGACAGGGTACAATCAGCCCCAGCATTTT.

The chain couples TRBV4-1 to TRBJ1-5; TRBD1 is a possible D gene (6 bases). V was cut by 1 base and J by 0 bases, with 13 bases left in between. The CDR3 is 17 amino acids. Germline CDR1 and CDR2: MGHRA and YSYEKL. The CDR3: CASSQGDRRLSNQPQHF. The CDR3 coding sequence is TGCGCCAGCAGCCAAGGAGACAGGCGGCTTAGCAATCAGCCCCAGCATTTT.

The chain has TRBV5-4 and TRBJ2-5, with D perhaps matching TRBD2 (6 bases). Looked up from germline, CDR1 is SGHNT and CDR2 is YYREEE (reference sequence). CDR3 size: 18 residues. Between the trimmed V and J ends, which lost 4 bases and 3 bases, there was a span of 25 bases. The CDR3 here is CASSRPELEGAVEETQYF. DNA of the CDR3: TGTGCCAGCAGCCGACCTGAGCTGGAGGGTGCGGTTGAAGAGACCCAGTACTTC.

The chain has TRBV9 and TRBJ1-1; a possible D gene is TRBD1 (5 bases). The V gene lost 6 bases and the J gene lost 1 base, with 16 bases spanning the gap. This CDR3 has 15 amino acids. Germline assignment: CDR1 SGDLS and CDR2 YYNGEE. CDR3 sequence reads: CASTQGGVTNTEAFF. CDR3 DNA: TGTGCCAGCACCCAAGGAGGGGTTACGAACACTGAAGCTTTCTTT.

The sample holds many counts of this clone. V usage is TRBV27 and J usage is TRBJ2-5, with 7 positions matching TRBD1. The CDR3 is 14 amino acids. V gave up 7 bases and J gave up 2 bases; unmatched junction bases: 7. Germline V gene sequence: CDR1 MNHEY, CDR2 SMNVEV (reference sequence). DNA for the CDR3: TGTGCCAGCAATAACAGGGGCCGACAAGAGACCCAGTACTTC. Its protein product is CASNNRGRQETQYF.

The chain couples TRBV3-1 (or the pseudogene TRBV3-2) to TRBJ2-2, with D perhaps TRBD1 (6 bases). The V gene lost 1 base and the J gene lost 7 bases, with 10 bases spanning the gap. Germline-derived CDR1 and CDR2 are LGHDT and YNNKEL (reference sequence). The CDR3 contains 14 residues. CDR3 bases: TGTGCCAGCAGCCAAGTTCTAGGGGGCGGGGAGCTGTTTTTT. This codes for CASSQVLGGGELFF.

A single count supports this clone. The gene calls are TRBV4-1 and TRBJ2-7; 10 bases fit TRBD2. The ends lost 0 bases at V and 2 bases at J; junction bases unmatched: 4. Per germline, CDR1 MGHRA and CDR2 YSYEKL. This CDR3 is built from 16 residues. CDR3 in amino acids: CASSQDQLAGAYEQYF. The CDR3 region has the DNA TGCGCCAGCAGCCAAGATCAGCTAGCGGGGGCCTACGAGCAGTACTTC.

The CDR3 coding sequence is TGTGCCAGCAGCCAACTCGTGCGGTTCACCGGGGAGCTGTTTTTT. As protein: CASSQLVRFTGELFF. The V call is TRBV3-1 (or the pseudogene TRBV3-2), the J call TRBJ2-2; D unclear. Trimming shortened V by 2 bases and J by 4 bases, and 11 bases separated the two germline ends. CDR1 and CDR2 from the germline V gene are LGHDT and YNNKEL (reference sequence). CDR3 size: 15 residues.